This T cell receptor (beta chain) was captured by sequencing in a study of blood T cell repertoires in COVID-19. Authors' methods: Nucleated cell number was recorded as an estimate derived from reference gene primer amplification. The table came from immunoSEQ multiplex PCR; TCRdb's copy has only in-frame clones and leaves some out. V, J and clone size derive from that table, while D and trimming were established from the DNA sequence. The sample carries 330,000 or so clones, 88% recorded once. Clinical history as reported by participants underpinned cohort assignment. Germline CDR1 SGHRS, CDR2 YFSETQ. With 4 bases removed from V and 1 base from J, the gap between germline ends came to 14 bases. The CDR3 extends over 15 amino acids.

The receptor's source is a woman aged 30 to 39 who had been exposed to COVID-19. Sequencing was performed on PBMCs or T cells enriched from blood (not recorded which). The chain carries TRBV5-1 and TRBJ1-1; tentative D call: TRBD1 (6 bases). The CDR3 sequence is CASSRLWTENTEAFF. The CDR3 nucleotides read TGCGCCAGCAGCCGGTTATGGACAGAGAACACTGAAGCTTTCTTT. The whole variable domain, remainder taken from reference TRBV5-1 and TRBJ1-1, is KAGVTQTPRYLIKTRGQQVTLSCSPISGHRSVSWYQQTPGQGLQFLFEYFSETQRNKGNFPGRFSGRQFSNSRSEMNVSTLELGDSALYLCASSRLWTENTEAFFGQGTRLTVV.